The 28 T cell receptor beta chains in this list originate from one sample, sequenced in a study of blood T cell repertoires in COVID-19. Clones were read by immunoSEQ multiplex PCR, and TCRdb kept only the in-frame ones, dropping some. Of 90,000 or so clones in the sample, around nine tenths were seen once. What was sequenced was peripheral blood. The receptor source for this set is a man aged 55 to 70 with acute or convalescent COVID-19.

This clone showed up just once. The chain uses TRBV5-1 and TRBJ1-1; D perhaps matches TRBD1 (5 bases). The germline V gene encodes CDR1 SGHRS and CDR2 YFSETQ. CDR3 length: 13 residues. V was pared by 2 bases and J by 8 bases, with 13 bases between. Written as DNA, the CDR3 is TGCGCCAGCAGCTTTTCGGGGGGGTTAGAAGCTTTCTTT. Translating it yields CASSFSGGLEAFF.

The chain has TRBV30 and TRBJ2-3; TRBD2 aligns across 13 bases. This CDR3 has 15 residues. V lost 2 bases, J lost 4 bases, and 3 bases stayed unmatched. CDR1 is GTSNPN, CDR2 SVGIG, per germline (reference sequence). CDR3 protein: CAWSLGLAGADTQYF. CDR3 nucleotides: TGTGCCTGGAGTTTAGGACTAGCGGGAGCAGATACGCAGTATTTT. The whole variable domain, filled in from reference TRBV30 and TRBJ2-3, reads SQTIHQWPATLVQPVGSPLSLECTVEGTSNPNLYWYRQAAGRGLQLLFYSVGIGQISSEVPQNLSASRPQDRQFILSSKKLLLSDSGFYLCAWSLGLAGADTQYFGPGTRLTVL.

The chain combines TRBV9 with TRBJ1-5, with D tentatively TRBD1 (6 bases). CDR1 SGDLS and CDR2 YYNGEE come from the germline V gene. This CDR3 is built from 15 residues. Trimming pared 4 bases from V and 4 bases from J, leaving 15 bases between. The CDR3 loop reads CASSRSDSPNQPQHF. CDR3 coding DNA: TGTGCCAGCAGCCGATCGGACAGCCCAAATCAGCCCCAGCATTTT.

The chain uses TRBV19 and TRBJ1-5; weak D call: TRBD1 (5 bases). This CDR3 contains 17 residues. Per the germline V gene, CDR1 is LNHDA and CDR2 is SQIVND (reference sequence). V dropped 4 bases and J dropped 0 bases, with 16 bases sitting between them. CDR3 nucleotides: TGTGCCAGTAGTACAATTCTGACAGCGAATAGCAATCAGCCCCAGCATTTT. It yields the protein CASSTILTANSNQPQHF. Full variable domain (rest looked up from reference TRBV19 and TRBJ1-5): DGGITQSPKYLFRKEGQNVTLSCEQNLNHDAMYWYRQDPGQGLRLIYYSQIVNDFQKGDIAEGYSVSREKKESFPLTVTSAQKNPTAFYLCASSTILTANSNQPQHFGDGTRLSIL.

This clone was counted a few times. This chain connects TRBV10-3 to TRBJ2-1; a weak D match, TRBD1 (6 bases). Germline V gene data show CDR1 as ENHRY and CDR2 as SYGVKD. CDR3 length: 15 amino acids. V was cut by 4 bases and J by 5 bases, with 15 bases left in between. The CDR3 protein is CAISASDRSNNEQFF. CDR3 DNA: TGTGCCATCAGTGCCTCCGACAGGAGCAACAATGAGCAGTTCTTC.

This clone has only one observation. This chain links TRBV15 with TRBJ1-2; D not resolved. CDR3 length: 12 residues. CDR1 LNHNV and CDR2 YYDKDF come from the germline V gene (reference sequence). V lost 0 bases to trimming and J lost 14 bases, with 13 bases between them. The CDR3 sequence: CATSRDSQNPTF. Written as DNA, the CDR3 is TGTGCCACCAGCAGAGATAGCCAGAATCCTACCTTC.

The gene calls are TRBV7-9 and TRBJ2-7; TRBD1 aligns across 9 bases. Germline lookup yields CDR1 SEHNR and CDR2 FQNEAQ (reference sequence). The CDR3 is 15 residues long. After removal of 2 bases from V and 6 bases from J, the junction contained 8 bases not matched to a gene. The CDR3 is CASSLTDRGIFEQYF. The CDR3 nucleotides are TGTGCCAGCAGCTTAACTGACAGGGGGATATTCGAGCAGTACTTC.

At least ten counts were recorded for this clone. The rearrangement uses TRBV10-1 and TRBJ2-7; 10 bases align to TRBD2. The CDR3 length is 15 residues. V trimming: 0 bases; J trimming: 10 bases; junction bases outside the gene matches: 9. In germline, CDR1 is WNHNN, CDR2 SYGVQD (reference sequence). CDR3 residues: CASSESLAGDGFQYF. In nucleotides, the CDR3 is TGCGCCAGCAGTGAGTCCCTAGCGGGAGATGGGTTTCAGTACTTC.

The gene calls are TRBV9 and TRBJ2-1; TRBD2 matches at 10 bases. CDR3 length equals 20 residues. Per the germline V gene, CDR1 is SGDLS and CDR2 is YYNGEE. Trimming at V came to 2 bases and at J to 0 bases, leaving 14 bases not matched to a gene. CDR3 bases: TGTGCCAGCAGCGTCGGGTTGAGCGGGAGGGCCCGGGGCTCCTACAATGAGCAGTTCTTC. This gives the protein CASSVGLSGRARGSYNEQFF.

This chain uses TRBV28 with TRBJ1-2; D gene uncertain. The CDR3 consists of 16 residues. Trimming took 3 bases from V and 0 from J, leaving 14 bases between them. Germline loops: CDR1 MDHEN, CDR2 SYDVKM. The CDR3: CASSFGQVSANYGYTF. The CDR3 bases are TGTGCCAGCAGTTTTGGTCAGGTTTCCGCTAACTATGGCTACACCTTC.

The chain carries TRBV3-1 (or the pseudogene TRBV3-2) and TRBJ1-6, with D perhaps matching TRBD1 (5 bases). V shed 3 bases and J shed 8 bases, with 17 bases lying between them. The germline CDR1 and CDR2 sequences are LGHDT and YNNKEL (reference sequence). The CDR3 length is 16 residues. The chain's CDR3 is CASSQGLTAQYSPLHF. The CDR3 DNA is TGTGCCAGCAGCCAGGGACTGACAGCACAGTATTCACCCCTCCACTTT.

This clone has a single count. The genes are TRBV11-1 and TRBJ2-1; 8 nucleotides match TRBD2. Germline CDR1 reads SGHAT; CDR2 reads FQDESV (reference sequence). The CDR3 loop spans 12 amino acids. V dropped 5 bases and J dropped 7; count of bases not matched to a gene: 1. CDR3 nucleotides: TGTGCCAGCAGCCCGGGGGGGAATGAGCAGTTCTTC. Amino acids: CASSPGGNEQFF.

The gene calls are TRBV6-5 and TRBJ2-1; 8 positions match TRBD1. The CDR3 runs to 14 residues. The germline V gene has CDR1 MNHEY and CDR2 SVGAGI. V shed 7 bases and J 5 bases; nucleotides not matched to a gene: 7. CDR3 DNA: TGTGCCAGCATAAAGGACAGGGTCCACAATGAGCAGTTCTTC. Amino acids: CASIKDRVHNEQFF.

The chain combines TRBV30 with TRBJ2-7, with TRBD1 identical over 11 bases. This CDR3 comprises 13 residues. Looked up from germline, CDR1 is GTSNPN and CDR2 is SVGIG (reference sequence). Trimming took 5 bases from V and 4 from J; bases not matched to a gene: 4. CDR3 region: CAWLDRGRYEQYF. The CDR3 DNA reads TGTGCCTGGCTGGACAGGGGGCGATACGAGCAGTACTTC.

The rearrangement links TRBV19 to TRBJ1-1; possibly TRBD1 for D (5 bases). The CDR3 loop spans 16 amino acids. The V end was cut by 3 bases, the J end by 0 bases, with 14 bases between. CDR1 is LNHDA, CDR2 SQIVND, per germline (reference sequence). CDR3 sequence reads: CASSIRQQHMNTEAFF. As DNA, the CDR3 is TGTGCCAGTAGTATCCGACAGCAACACATGAACACTGAAGCTTTCTTT.

The chain employs TRBV5-1 and TRBJ1-1; D is possibly TRBD1 (5 bases). The length of the CDR3 is 13 residues. The V end lost 4 bases, the J end lost 3 bases, and 10 bases lay between the germline ends. Germline V gene data show CDR1 as SGHRS and CDR2 as YFSETQ. The CDR3 sequence: CASSPGVHTEAFF. CDR3 nucleotide sequence: TGCGCCAGCAGCCCGGGGGTACACACTGAAGCTTTCTTT.

The rearrangement uses TRBV4-1 and TRBJ2-3; TRBD2 might be the D (6 bases). The CDR3 length is 15 residues. V was shortened by 0 bases and J by 2 bases, with 9 bases between the two germline ends. The germline V gene encodes CDR1 MGHRA and CDR2 YSYEKL. The CDR3 region is CASSQDWGDTDTQYF. As DNA, the CDR3 is TGCGCCAGCAGCCAAGATTGGGGGGACACAGATACGCAGTATTTT.

The CDR3 region is CAISESGTSGYEQYF. In DNA, the CDR3 is TGTGCCATCAGTGAGTCAGGGACTAGCGGCTACGAGCAGTACTTC. The rearrangement links TRBV10-3 to TRBJ2-7; the match to TRBD2 covers 11 bases. Unmatched junction bases numbered 1, after V lost 0 bases and J lost 3 bases. CDR3 length: 15 amino acids. Germline V CDR1 and CDR2: ENHRY, SYGVKD.

The rearrangement links TRBV5-1 to TRBJ1-6; D gene ambiguous. CDR1 and CDR2 (germline): SGHRS, YFSETQ. The CDR3 is made up of 13 amino acids. V was trimmed by 2 bases and J by 7 bases, leaving 7 bases between them. The CDR3 nucleotides are TGCGCCAGCAGCTTATCCGGGAATTCACCCCTCCACTTT. It encodes CASSLSGNSPLHF.

This clone was recorded a few times. The chain couples TRBV19 to TRBJ1-6; the D is unclear. From germline, CDR1 is LNHDA and CDR2 SQIVND (reference sequence). The CDR3 length is 14 residues. V was shortened by 5 bases and J by 7 bases, with 12 bases between the two germline ends. The CDR3 region is CASSEAGGNSPLHF. The CDR3 DNA is TGTGCCAGTAGTGAGGCAGGAGGGAATTCACCCCTCCACTTT.

The CDR3 coding sequence is TGTGCCAGCAGCTTCTACAGGATCGGAAACACCATATATTTT. Its translation: CASSFYRIGNTIYF. The V call is TRBV11-2, the J call TRBJ1-3, with D possibly being TRBD1 (5 bases). Germline V CDR1 and CDR2: SGHAT, FQNNGV. The CDR3 consists of 14 residues. V dropped 3 bases and J dropped 4 bases, with 10 bases sitting between them.

V gene TRBV30 combines with J gene TRBJ1-1; TRBD1 might be the D (5 bases). The CDR3 contains 15 residues. Trimming removed 0 bases from V and 0 bases from J, with 11 bases in between. Looked up from germline, CDR1 is GTSNPN and CDR2 is SVGIG (reference sequence). The CDR3 DNA reads TGTGCCTGGAGTGTACGGAGGGGAATGAACACTGAAGCTTTCTTT. This translates into CAWSVRRGMNTEAFF.

This clone turned up a few times. The CDR3, as DNA: TGTGCCAGCAGCCCCACAGGGAGCTCTGGAAACACCATATATTTT. It is translated as CASSPTGSSGNTIYF. This sequence joins TRBV9 and TRBJ1-3, with a tentative D call TRBD1 (6 bases). Germline-derived CDR1 and CDR2 are SGDLS and YYNGEE. V was pared by 4 bases and J by 0 bases, with 11 bases between. This CDR3 contains 15 residues.

The chain recombines TRBV3-1 (or the pseudogene TRBV3-2) with TRBJ2-4, with D possibly matching TRBD1 (6 bases). The CDR3 is made up of 16 amino acids. Germline V lookup: CDR1 LGHDT, CDR2 YNNKEL (reference sequence). The V gene lost 0 bases and the J gene lost 2 bases, with 11 bases spanning the gap. The CDR3 DNA follows: TGTGCCAGCAGCCAAGATTTGACAGGCACCAAAAACATTCAGTACTTC. Translation gives CASSQDLTGTKNIQYF.

The chain uses TRBV14 and TRBJ2-6; 7 nucleotides line up with TRBD1. Germline V CDR1 and CDR2: SGHDN, FVKESK. J lost 0 bases, V lost 6 bases, and 8 bases had no gene match. The CDR3 runs 17 residues. The CDR3 sequence is CASSTLGTASGANVLTF. The CDR3 DNA reads TGTGCCAGCAGTACCTTAGGGACAGCCTCTGGGGCCAACGTCCTGACTTTC.

The chain has TRBV3-1 (or the pseudogene TRBV3-2) and TRBJ1-1, with 7 bases matching TRBD1. In germline, CDR1 is LGHDT, CDR2 YNNKEL (reference sequence). This CDR3 has 15 amino acids. J lost 7 bases, V lost 4 bases, and 12 bases had no gene match. Here the CDR3 reads CASSPNPQGIDEAFF. CDR3 nucleotides: TGTGCCAGCAGCCCGAATCCACAGGGGATCGATGAAGCTTTCTTT.

This chain links TRBV28 with TRBJ1-2; the match to TRBD1 covers 8 bases. Losses at the gene ends were 7 bases for V and 8 bases for J; bases not matched to a gene: 9. The CDR3 is 13 amino acids. CDR1 and CDR2 from the germline V gene are MDHEN and SYDVKM. This chain's CDR3 is CASIRTGMDGYTF. CDR3 in DNA: TGTGCCAGCATCAGGACAGGGATGGACGGCTACACCTTC.

The CDR3 nucleotides read TGTGCCAGCAGTTACCAGACAGGGGGGGCTACTAACTATGGCTACACCTTC. This encodes CASSYQTGGATNYGYTF. The rearrangement joins TRBV6-2 or TRBV6-3 to TRBJ1-2; 9 positions match TRBD1. CDR1 is MNHEY and CDR2 is SVGEGT in the germline V gene. CDR3 length equals 17 residues. V dropped 2 bases and J dropped 0; count of bases not matched to a gene: 7.